Listed below are T cell receptor beta chains from one sample, sequenced in a study of blood T cell repertoires in COVID-19. Clones were read by immunoSEQ multiplex PCR, and TCRdb kept only the in-frame ones, dropping some. This sample has about 150,000 clones, with 90% to 95% found just once. Source material: peripheral blood. The receptors shown here come from a man aged 50-60 years with acute or convalescent COVID-19. Both conserved end residues are part of each CDR3. A D gene is named only where the DNA matches it firmly. Clone size is shown for a subset of rows, as once, few, many or a class of expanded clone.

v_gene	abundance	d_gene	j_gene	CDR3nt	CDR3aa
TRBV7-9	NA	TRBD1	TRBJ2-3	TGTGCCAGCACCGCGGGACAGGGGGAGTCAGATACGCAGTATTTT	CASTAGQGESDTQYF
TRBV6-2/TRBV6-3	few	NA	TRBJ2-2	TGTGCCAGCAGTTACGGCTCCTACACCGGGGAGCTGTTTTTT	CASSYGSYTGELFF
TRBV10-3	NA	NA	TRBJ1-4	TGTGCCACCCGGGGGAAGGGACCAAATGAAAAACTGTTTTTT	CATRGKGPNEKLFF
TRBV6-6	once	NA	TRBJ1-6	TGTGCCAGCAGTTACTCGACGGGTACCTATAATTCACCCCTCCACTTT	CASSYSTGTYNSPLHF
TRBV7-9	NA	TRBD2	TRBJ2-2	TGTGCCAGCGGAAGGGCGGGAGTCGGCGGGGAGCTGTTTTTT	CASGRAGVGGELFF
TRBV9	NA	NA	TRBJ2-3	TGTGCCAGCAGCTTAACGACTAGTTTCAGGGATACGCAGTATTTT	CASSLTTSFRDTQYF
TRBV4-1	NA	NA	TRBJ2-2	TGCGCCAGCAGCCAAGTTCCTAGCCGCACCGGGGAGCTGTTTTTT	CASSQVPSRTGELFF
TRBV29-1	NA	NA	TRBJ2-2	TGCAGCGTTGCGGACTCCGGGGAGCTGTTTTTT	CSVADSGELFF
TRBV10-1	NA	TRBD2	TRBJ2-3	TGCGCCAGCAGTGCTAGCGGGATAGATACGCAGTATTTT	CASSASGIDTQYF
TRBV20-1	few	NA	TRBJ1-2	TGCAGTGCTAGTTCCGGCGGGGTCGGGTATGGCTACACCTTC	CSASSGGVGYGYTF
TRBV7-9	NA	NA	TRBJ2-7	TGTGCCAGCAGCTTGGTCCCTCGGGCGGGGAGCTCCTACGAGCAGTACTTC	CASSLVPRAGSSYEQYF
TRBV30	NA	TRBD1	TRBJ1-1	TGTGCCTGGCAGGGACAGGGGGCTGGTGAAGCTTTCTTT	CAWQGQGAGEAFF
TRBV7-8	NA	NA	TRBJ2-4	TGTGCCAGCAGCTTAGCGCTGGCAGGGGCCACGGCTTACGGAGCCAAAAACATTCAGTACTTC	CASSLALAGATAYGAKNIQYF
TRBV28	NA	TRBD2	TRBJ2-7	TGTGCCAGCAGTTCACCAGGGCTAGCGGTCGCCTACGAGCAGTACTTC	CASSSPGLAVAYEQYF
TRBV7-9	NA	NA	TRBJ2-2	TGTGCCAGCCGTCGTGACACCGGGGAGCTGTTTTTT	CASRRDTGELFF
TRBV28	NA	TRBD2	TRBJ2-2	TGTGCCAGCAGTTTGGGCGGGAGGGCCGTCGGGGAGCTGTTTTTT	CASSLGGRAVGELFF
TRBV9	NA	NA	TRBJ2-7	TGTGCCAGCAGCCCAGTCACAGGGAGCTCCTACGAGCAGTACTTC	CASSPVTGSSYEQYF
TRBV7-9	NA	NA	TRBJ1-1	TGTGCCAGCAGCTTAAGCCCCCGGGGGACTGAAGCTTTCTTT	CASSLSPRGTEAFF
TRBV6-5	NA	NA	TRBJ1-5	TGTGCCAGCAGTTTGACCGGGGGTGGCAATCAGCCCCAGCATTTT	CASSLTGGGNQPQHF
TRBV7-9	NA	NA	TRBJ1-2	TGTGCCAGCAGCAACGGGGTTAACTATGGCTACACCTTC	CASSNGVNYGYTF
TRBV6-5	NA	TRBD1	TRBJ2-7	TGTGCCAGCAGTTCGCCGGGACAGGGTGGCCACGAGCAGTACTTC	CASSSPGQGGHEQYF
TRBV6-5	NA	NA	TRBJ2-7	TGTGCCAGCAGTTACTCCAAGGGGCTGGACGAGCAGTACTTC	CASSYSKGLDEQYF